The clone carrying this T cell receptor (beta chain) was found once. The sample originates from a study of shared T cell receptors in the human thymus. This CDR3 is built from 15 residues. CDR1 and CDR2 from the germline V gene are LNHDA and SQIVND (reference sequence). Trimming removed 4 bases from V and 4 bases from J, with 16 bases in between. Generated by immunoSEQ multiplex PCR, the TCRdb table keeps only in-frame clones and is missing some. The sample has almost 550,000 clones, roughly 74% seen once; the top ten hold roughly 0.013%. These data were likewise used in another study, on human thymus T cells.

Input material: thymocytes. This clonotype originated in a boy younger than two with a congenital heart defect. The chain employs TRBV19 and TRBJ2-5, with a possible D match to TRBD1 (6 bases). The CDR3 DNA sequence: TGTGCCAGTAGTACTAAACAGGGAACGGGAGAGACCCAGTACTTC. This translates into CASSTKQGTGETQYF.